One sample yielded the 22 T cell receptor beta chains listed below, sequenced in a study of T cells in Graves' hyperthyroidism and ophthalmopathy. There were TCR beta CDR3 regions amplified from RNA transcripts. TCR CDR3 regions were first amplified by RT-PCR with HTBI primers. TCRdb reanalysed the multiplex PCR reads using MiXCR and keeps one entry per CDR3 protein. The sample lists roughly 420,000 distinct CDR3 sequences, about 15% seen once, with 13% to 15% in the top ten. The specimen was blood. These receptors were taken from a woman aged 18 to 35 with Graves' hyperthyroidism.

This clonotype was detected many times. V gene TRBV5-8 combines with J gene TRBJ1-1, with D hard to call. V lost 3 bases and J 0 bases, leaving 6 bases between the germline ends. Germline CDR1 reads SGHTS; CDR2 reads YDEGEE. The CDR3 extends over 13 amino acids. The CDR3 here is CASSWRVNTEAFF. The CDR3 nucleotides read TGTGCCAGCAGCTGGAGGGTGAACACTGAAGCTTTCTTT.

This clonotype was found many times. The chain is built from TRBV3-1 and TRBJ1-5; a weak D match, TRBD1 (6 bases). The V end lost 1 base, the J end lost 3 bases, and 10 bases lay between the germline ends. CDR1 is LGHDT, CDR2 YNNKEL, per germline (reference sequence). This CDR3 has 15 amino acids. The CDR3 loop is CASSQGGPNNQPQHF. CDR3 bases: TGTGCCAGCAGCCAAGGGGGGCCTAACAATCAGCCCCAGCATTTT.

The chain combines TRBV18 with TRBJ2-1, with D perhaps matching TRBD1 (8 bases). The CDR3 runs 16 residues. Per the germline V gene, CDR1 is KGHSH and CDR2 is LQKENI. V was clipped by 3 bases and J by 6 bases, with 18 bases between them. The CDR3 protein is CASSPQQGGGLNEQFF. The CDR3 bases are TGTGCCAGCTCACCCCAACAGGGGGGGGGCCTCAATGAGCAGTTCTTC. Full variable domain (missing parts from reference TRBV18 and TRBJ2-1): NAGVMQNPRHLVRRRGQEARLRCSPMKGHSHVYWYRQLPEEGLKFMVYLQKENIIDESGMPKERFSAEFPKEGPSILRIQQVVRGDSAAYFCASSPQQGGGLNEQFFGPGTRLTVL.

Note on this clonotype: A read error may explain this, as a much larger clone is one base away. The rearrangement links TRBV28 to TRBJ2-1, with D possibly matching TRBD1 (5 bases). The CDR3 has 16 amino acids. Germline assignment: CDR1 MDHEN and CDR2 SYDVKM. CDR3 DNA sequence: TGTGCCAGCAGTTTAGCGATAAAAACAGGCTACAATGAGCAGCTCTTC. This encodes CASSLAIKTGYNEQLF.

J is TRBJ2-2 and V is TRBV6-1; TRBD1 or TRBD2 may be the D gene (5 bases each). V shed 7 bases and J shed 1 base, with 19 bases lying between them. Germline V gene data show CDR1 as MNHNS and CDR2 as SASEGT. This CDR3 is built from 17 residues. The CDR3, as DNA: TGTGCCAGCAACTTCTTACGGGGCGGGTTGAACACCGGGGAGCTGTTTTTT. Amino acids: CASNFLRGGLNTGELFF.

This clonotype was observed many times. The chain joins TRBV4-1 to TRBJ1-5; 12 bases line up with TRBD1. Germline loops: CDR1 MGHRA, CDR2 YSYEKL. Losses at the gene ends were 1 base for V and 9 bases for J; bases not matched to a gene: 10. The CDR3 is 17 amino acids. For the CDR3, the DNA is TGCGCCAGCAGCCAAGGGCGGGACAGGGGGCTCCGGGGGCCCCAGCATTTT. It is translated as CASSQGRDRGLRGPQHF.

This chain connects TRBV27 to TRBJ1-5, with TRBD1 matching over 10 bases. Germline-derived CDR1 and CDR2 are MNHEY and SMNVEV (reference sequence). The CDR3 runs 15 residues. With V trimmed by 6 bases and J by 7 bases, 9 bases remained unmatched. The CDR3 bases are TGTGCCAGCAGCACAGCCCGGGACAGGGGCCAGCCCCAGCATTTT. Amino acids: CASSTARDRGQPQHF.

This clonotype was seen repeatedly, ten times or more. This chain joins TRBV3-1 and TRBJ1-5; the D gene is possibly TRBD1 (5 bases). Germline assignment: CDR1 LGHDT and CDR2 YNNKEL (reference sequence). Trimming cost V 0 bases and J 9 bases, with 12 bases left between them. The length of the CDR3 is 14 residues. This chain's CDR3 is CASSQDTGPGPQHF. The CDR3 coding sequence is TGTGCCAGCAGCCAAGATACGGGGCCAGGGCCCCAGCATTTT.

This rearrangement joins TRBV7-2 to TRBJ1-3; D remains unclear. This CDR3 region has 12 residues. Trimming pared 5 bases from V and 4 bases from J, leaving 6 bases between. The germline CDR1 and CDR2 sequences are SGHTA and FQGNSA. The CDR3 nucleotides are TGTGCCAGCAGCCACCCGGGAAACACCATATATTTT. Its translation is CASSHPGNTIYF. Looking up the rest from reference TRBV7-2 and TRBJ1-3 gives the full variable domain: GAGVSQSPSNKVTEKGKDVELRCDPISGHTALYWYRQSLGQGLEFLIYFQGNSAPDKSGLPSDRFSAERTGGSVSTLTIQRTQQEDSAVYLCASSHPGNTIYFGEGSWLTVV.

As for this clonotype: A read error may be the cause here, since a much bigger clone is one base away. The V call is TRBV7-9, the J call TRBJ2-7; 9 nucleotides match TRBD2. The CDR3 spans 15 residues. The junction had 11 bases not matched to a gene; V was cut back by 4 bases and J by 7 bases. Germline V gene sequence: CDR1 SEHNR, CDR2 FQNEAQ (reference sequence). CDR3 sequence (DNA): TGTGCCAGCAGCTCTAGCGGGGAGCGATTGGATGAGCAGTACTTC. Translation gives CASSSSGERLDEQYF.

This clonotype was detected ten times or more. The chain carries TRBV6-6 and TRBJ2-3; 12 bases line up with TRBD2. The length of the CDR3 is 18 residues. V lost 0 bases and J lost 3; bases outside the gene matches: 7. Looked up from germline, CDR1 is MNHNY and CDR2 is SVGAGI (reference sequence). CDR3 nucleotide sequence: TGTGCCAGCAGTTACTCAGGGTTTGGACTAGCGGGGACAGATACGCAGTATTTT. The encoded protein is CASSYSGFGLAGTDTQYF.

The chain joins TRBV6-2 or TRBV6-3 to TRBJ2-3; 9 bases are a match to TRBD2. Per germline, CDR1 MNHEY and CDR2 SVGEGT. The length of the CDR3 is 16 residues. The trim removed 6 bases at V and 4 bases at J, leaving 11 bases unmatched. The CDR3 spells CASRSSGGSGADTQYF. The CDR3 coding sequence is TGTGCCAGCAGGAGTAGCGGGGGAAGCGGAGCAGATACGCAGTATTTT.

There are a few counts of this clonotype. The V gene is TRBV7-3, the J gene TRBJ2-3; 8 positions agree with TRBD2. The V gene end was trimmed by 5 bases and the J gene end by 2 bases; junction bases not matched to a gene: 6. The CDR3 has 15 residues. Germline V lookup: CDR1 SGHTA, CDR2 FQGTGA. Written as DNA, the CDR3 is TGTGCCAGCAGCCGTGCGGGGGGCTACACAGATACGCAGTATTTT. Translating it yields CASSRAGGYTDTQYF.

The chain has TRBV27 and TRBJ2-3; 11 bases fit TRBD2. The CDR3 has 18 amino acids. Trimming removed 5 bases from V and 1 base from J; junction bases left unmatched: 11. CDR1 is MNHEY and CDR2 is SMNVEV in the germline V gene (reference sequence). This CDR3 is CASSPRTGTSGGTDTQYF. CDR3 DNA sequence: TGTGCCAGCAGTCCCCGGACCGGGACTAGCGGAGGCACAGATACGCAGTATTTT.

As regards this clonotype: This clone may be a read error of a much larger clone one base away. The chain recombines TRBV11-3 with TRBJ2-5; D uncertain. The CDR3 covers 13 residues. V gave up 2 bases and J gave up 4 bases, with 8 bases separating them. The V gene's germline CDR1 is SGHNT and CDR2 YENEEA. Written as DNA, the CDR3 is TGTGCCAGCAGCTTAAGCCTCGGAGAGACCCAGTACTTC. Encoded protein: CASSLSLGETQYF.

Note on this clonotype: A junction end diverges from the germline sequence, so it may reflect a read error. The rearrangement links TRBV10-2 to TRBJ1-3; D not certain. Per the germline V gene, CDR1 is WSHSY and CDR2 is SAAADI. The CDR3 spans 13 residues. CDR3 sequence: CASTSARGNTIYF. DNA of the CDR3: TGTGCCAGCACGAGTGCGCGGGGAAACACCATATATTTT.

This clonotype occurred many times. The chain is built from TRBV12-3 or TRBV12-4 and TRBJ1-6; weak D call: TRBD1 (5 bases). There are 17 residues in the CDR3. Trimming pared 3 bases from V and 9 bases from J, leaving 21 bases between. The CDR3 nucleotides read TGTGCCAGCAGTTTTATAGGGTATCGCTACAGGAGTTCACCCCTCCACTTT. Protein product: CASSFIGYRYRSSPLHF.

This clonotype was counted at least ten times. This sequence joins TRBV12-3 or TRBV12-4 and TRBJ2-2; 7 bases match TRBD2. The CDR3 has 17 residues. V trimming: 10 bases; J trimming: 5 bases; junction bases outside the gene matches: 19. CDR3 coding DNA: TGTGCCACTACCAGGGAGAATGGCGGGAGTCGGACCGGGGAGCTGTTTTTT. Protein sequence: CATTRENGGSRTGELFF.

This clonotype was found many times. In DNA form, the CDR3 reads TGTGCCATCCGGCGGGAGGAAGAGACCCAGTACTTC. It is translated as CAIRREEETQYF. J is TRBJ2-5 and V is TRBV10-3, with 8 bases fitting TRBD2. The germline V gene has CDR1 ENHRY and CDR2 SYGVKD. J lost 3 bases, V lost 8 bases, and 2 bases had no gene match. This CDR3 has 12 amino acids.

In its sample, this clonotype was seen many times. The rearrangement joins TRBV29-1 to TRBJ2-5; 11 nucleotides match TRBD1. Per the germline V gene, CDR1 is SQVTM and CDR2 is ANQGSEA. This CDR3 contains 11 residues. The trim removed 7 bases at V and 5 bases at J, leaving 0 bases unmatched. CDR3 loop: CSGDRGETQYF. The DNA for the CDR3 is TGCAGCGGGGACAGGGGGGAGACCCAGTACTTC.

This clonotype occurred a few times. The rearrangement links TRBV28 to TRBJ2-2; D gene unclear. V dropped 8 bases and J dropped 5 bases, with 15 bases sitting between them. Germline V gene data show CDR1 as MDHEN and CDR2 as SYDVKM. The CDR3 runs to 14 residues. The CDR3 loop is CASSGPLITGELFF. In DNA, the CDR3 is TGTGCCAGCTCTGGACCCCTAATAACCGGGGAGCTGTTTTTT.

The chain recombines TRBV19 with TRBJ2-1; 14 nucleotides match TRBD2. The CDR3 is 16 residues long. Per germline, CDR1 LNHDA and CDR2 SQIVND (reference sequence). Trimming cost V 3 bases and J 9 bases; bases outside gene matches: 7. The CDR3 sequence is CASSMGLAGATGEQFF. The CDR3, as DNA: TGTGCCAGTAGTATGGGACTAGCGGGAGCTACCGGTGAGCAGTTCTTC. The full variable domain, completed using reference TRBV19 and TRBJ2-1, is DGGITQSPKYLFRKEGQNVTLSCEQNLNHDAMYWYRQDPGQGLRLIYYSQIVNDFQKGDIAEGYSVSREKKESFPLTVTSAQKNPTAFYLCASSMGLAGATGEQFFGPGTRLTVL.